The entry that follows covers one TCR beta chain sequence. This sample was included in a study of control samples from healthy donors and cancer patients. The table came from immunoSEQ multiplex PCR; TCRdb's copy has only in-frame clones and leaves some out. The table shows roughly 150,000 clones, with 88% occurring only once. This receptor was obtained from a man aged 18 to 30 in good health. Input material: blood.

The CDR3 reads CASRANTEAFF. The DNA of the CDR3 is TGTGCCAGCAGGGCTAACACTGAAGCTTTCTTT. J is TRBJ1-1 and V is TRBV28; D gene unclear. V gave up 6 bases and J gave up 2 bases, with 4 bases separating them. The CDR3 runs 11 residues. Germline lookup yields CDR1 MDHEN and CDR2 SYDVKM.